Reported below is one TCR beta chain. Its antigen is unknown. RNA transcripts served as template for amplifying TCR beta CDR3 sequences. First-round RT-PCR with HTBI primers preceded a second-round multiplex PCR. A single record per CDR3 protein comes from TCRdb applying MiXCR to the multiplex PCR reads. The top ten clones hold approximately 12% of a sample with about 1.2 million distinct CDR3 sequences, around a third of them seen once. This record belongs to a study of Graves' ophthalmopathy and Graves' hyperthyroidism. Findings of the study overall: Using 13 signatures, a model distinguished ophthalmopathy from stable hyperthyroidism, reaching 87.88% sensitivity and 70% to 83% specificity. Clonotypes were expanded in thyroid at above 0.001 frequency, and most also appeared in blood.

Per the germline V gene, CDR1 is SGHTA and CDR2 is FQGNSA. V was cut by 5 bases and J by 8 bases, with 18 bases left in between. The CDR3 sequence is 15 residues long. The sequenced sample consisted of peripheral blood or thyroid tissue (not recorded which). The chain carries TRBV7-2 and TRBJ1-4, with D unresolved. This sequence originates from an adult man with Graves' hyperthyroidism. The CDR3 protein is CASSLGSRRSEKLFF. CDR3 bases: TGTGCCAGCAGCCTAGGATCGCGGCGCAGCGAAAAACTGTTTTTT.